This entry lists 7 T cell receptor beta chains sequenced from one sample in a study of persistence of HIV-infected CD4 T cells. Their antigens remain unidentified. Cells were stimulated with overlapping HIV-1 Gag 15-mer peptides. Memory cells lacking CD40L and CD69 with high CD45RO were sorted. This was the immunoSEQ version 4 assay in survey mode. Sequenced by immunoSEQ multiplex PCR; TCRdb stores in-frame clones only, minus some. The sample lists 35,000 or so clones, approximately 81% seen once, with 5% to 5.5% in the top ten. This sample comprised cultured CD4+ T cells from PBMCs, obtained from a patient who received antiretroviral therapy. Receptor source: an adult with HIV. The donor label of this sample is uncertain.

This clone was picked up a small number of times. V gene TRBV7-3 combines with J gene TRBJ1-1, with D hard to call. Trimming removed 1 base from V and 3 bases from J, with 6 bases in between. The CDR3 sequence is 13 residues long. From germline, CDR1 is SGHTA and CDR2 FQGTGA. This chain's CDR3 is CASSLMIDTEAFF. The CDR3 DNA is TGTGCCAGCAGCTTAATGATTGACACTGAAGCTTTCTTT. Drawing the rest from reference TRBV7-3 and TRBJ1-1, the complete variable domain is GAGVSQTPSNKVTEKGKYVELRCDPISGHTALYWYRQSLGQGPEFLIYFQGTGAADDSGLPNDRFFAVRPEGSVSTLKIQRTERGDSAVYLCASSLMIDTEAFFGQGTRLTVV.

This chain joins TRBV28 and TRBJ2-7; TRBD1 aligns across 9 bases. Germline-derived CDR1 and CDR2 are MDHEN and SYDVKM. The length of the CDR3 is 14 residues. V dropped 3 bases and J dropped 4; count of bases not matched to a gene: 4. CDR3 residues: CASSFGDRDYEQYF. Written as DNA, the CDR3 is TGTGCCAGCAGTTTTGGGGACAGGGATTACGAGCAGTACTTC.

In DNA form, the CDR3 reads TGTGCCAGCAGCGTAGGTACTAACTATGGCTACACCTTC. Translating it yields CASSVGTNYGYTF. J is TRBJ1-2 and V is TRBV9; D ambiguous. The germline gives CDR1 SGDLS, CDR2 YYNGEE. V shed 0 bases and J shed 0 bases, with 3 bases lying between them. This CDR3 region has 13 residues.

The rearrangement joins TRBV7-9 to TRBJ1-4, with 8 bases aligning to TRBD1. From germline, CDR1 is SEHNR and CDR2 FQNEAQ (reference sequence). V trimming: 6 bases; J trimming: 3 bases; junction bases outside the gene matches: 6. This CDR3 comprises 15 residues. The CDR3 region is CASSPQGAPNEKLFF. The CDR3 DNA is TGTGCCAGCAGTCCCCAGGGGGCCCCTAATGAAAAACTGTTTTTT.

This chain joins TRBV9 and TRBJ1-1; D is uncertain. CDR1 and CDR2 from the germline V gene are SGDLS and YYNGEE. The CDR3 runs to 13 residues. Trimming shortened V by 9 bases and J by 1 base, and 13 bases separated the two germline ends. The CDR3 protein is CATRPDQNTEAFF. CDR3 in DNA: TGTGCCACCAGACCAGACCAGAACACTGAAGCTTTCTTT.

The V and J genes are TRBV15 and TRBJ2-3, with 9 nucleotides matching TRBD1. CDR3 length: 16 residues. Losses at the gene ends were 4 bases for V and 2 bases for J; bases not matched to a gene: 7. Germline CDR1 is LNHNV and CDR2 is YYDKDF (reference sequence). CDR3 residues: CATSIGTGPITDTQYF. In nucleotides, the CDR3 is TGTGCCACCAGCATAGGGACAGGGCCTATCACAGATACGCAGTATTTT.

The V gene is TRBV2, the J gene TRBJ1-4; TRBD1 aligns across 7 bases. The germline V gene encodes CDR1 SNHLY and CDR2 FYNNEI. Germline trimming cut 3 bases from V and 1 base from J; bases unmatched to any gene: 5. This CDR3 has 16 residues. The CDR3 sequence is CASSDPGTVTNEKLFF. In nucleotides, the CDR3 is TGTGCCAGCAGTGATCCAGGGACAGTAACTAATGAAAAACTGTTTTTT.